The clone carrying this T cell receptor beta chain was detected once. The sample comes from a study of patients and donors after allogeneic stem cell transplantation. One entry per CDR3 protein results from TCRdb running MiXCR on the RT-PCR reads. Counted here are about 200,000 distinct CDR3 sequences, more than 35% occurring once; the ten biggest clones make up roughly 12%. The CDR3 is made up of 11 amino acids. The ends were cut back, 6 bases at V and 7 bases at J, with 4 bases in the middle. CDR1 and CDR2 (germline): MNHEY, SVGAGI. The rearrangement links TRBV6-5 to TRBJ1-6; D is undetermined. This TCR was sampled from a human donor who was either an allogeneic HSCT recipient or a stem cell or donor lymphocyte infusion donor (not recorded which). It is not recorded whose cells these are; they may come from a transplant donor. The sample taken for sequencing was blood, either unsorted or a sorted T cell fraction (not recorded which). In DNA form, the CDR3 reads TGTGCCAGCAGGACGAATTCACCCCTCCACTTT. It yields the protein CASRTNSPLHF.